This is a list of T cell receptor beta chains from one sample in a study of cytomegalovirus exposure and HLA in healthy donors. The data were produced by immunoSEQ multiplex PCR, yet TCRdb's version contains in-frame clones alone and is incomplete. The sample has around 130,000 clones; roughly four fifths are singletons. The specimen sequenced was PBMCs. Receptors originate from a woman aged 40 to 55 in good health and CMV-seropositive. The CDR3 runs from the conserved cysteine through the conserved F or W. D genes are given only for firm matches. The size field is filled for only some rows; it gives once, few, many or a size class.

J gene	clone size	D gene	V gene	CDR3 protein	CDR3 DNA
TRBJ2-7	.	TRBD2	TRBV28	CASSLSWGGVTYEQYF	TGTGCCAGCAGTTTATCGTGGGGAGGGGTTACCTACGAGCAGTACTTC
TRBJ2-2	.	.	TRBV18	CASSPRGRGNTGELFF	TGTGCCAGCTCACCTCGCGGCAGGGGGAACACCGGGGAGCTGTTTTTT
TRBJ2-7	.	TRBD2	TRBV7-9	CASSPRTSGFSYEQYF	TGTGCCAGCAGCCCAAGGACTAGCGGGTTCTCCTACGAGCAGTACTTC
TRBJ2-3	few	.	TRBV2	CATKQGTSTDTQYF	TGTGCCACAAAACAGGGGACTAGCACAGATACGCAGTATTTT
TRBJ2-7	.	.	TRBV7-2	CASSLSGPAVYEQYF	TGTGCCAGCAGCTTGAGCGGGCCCGCCGTCTACGAGCAGTACTTC
TRBJ1-3	.	.	TRBV5-1	CASSLQGSSSGNTIYF	TGCGCCAGCAGCTTGCAGGGGTCCAGCTCTGGAAACACCATATATTTT
TRBJ2-7	.	TRBD2	TRBV7-9	CASSTGTSGPYEQYF	TGTGCCAGCAGCACGGGGACTAGCGGACCCTACGAGCAGTACTTC
TRBJ2-7	.	.	TRBV5-1	CASSQGEGSYEQYF	TGCGCCAGCAGCCAAGGGGAAGGATCCTACGAGCAGTACTTC
TRBJ2-7	once	TRBD1	TRBV7-8	CASSSSGTGYFLYEQYF	TGTGCCAGCAGCTCGTCCGGGACAGGTTATTTCCTATACGAGCAGTACTTC
TRBJ2-5	.	TRBD2	TRBV4-1	CASSPGGLAGKETQYF	TGCGCCAGCAGCCCGGGCGGACTAGCGGGGAAAGAGACCCAGTACTTC
TRBJ2-2	.	.	TRBV5-4	CASSSPQAGELFF	TGTGCCAGCAGCTCCCCCCAGGCCGGGGAGCTGTTTTTT
TRBJ2-4	.	.	TRBV14	CASSQGGDNIQYF	TGTGCCAGCAGCCAAGGCGGAGACAACATTCAGTACTTC
TRBJ1-2	.	TRBD1	TRBV27	CASSQDRNYGYTF	TGTGCCAGCAGTCAGGACAGGAACTATGGCTACACCTTC
TRBJ2-7	.	TRBD1	TRBV5-1	CASSPDRVPYEQYF	TGCGCCAGCAGCCCGGACAGGGTACCCTACGAGCAGTACTTC
TRBJ2-1	.	.	TRBV4-2	CASSQSLANSYNEQFF	TGTGCCAGCAGCCAAAGTCTAGCGAACTCCTACAATGAGCAGTTCTTC
TRBJ2-2	.	.	TRBV27	CASRAPGELFF	TGTGCCAGCAGAGCGCCCGGGGAGCTGTTTTTT
TRBJ2-7	once	TRBD1	TRBV11-2	CASSRTGGNHEQYF	TGTGCCAGCAGCCGGACAGGGGGCAACCACGAGCAGTACTTC
TRBJ1-2	.	.	TRBV5-4	CASRVQGNYGYTF	TGTGCCAGCAGGGTACAGGGTAACTATGGCTACACCTTC
TRBJ1-2	.	.	TRBV28	CASSPLPRAGYGYTF	TGTGCCAGCAGTCCGCTGCCTCGTGCGGGCTATGGCTACACCTTC
TRBJ1-3	.	.	TRBV2	CASSRGHLSGNTIYF	TGTGCCAGCAGTCGCGGACATCTCTCTGGAAACACCATATATTTT
TRBJ2-7	.	TRBD1	TRBV5-4	CASSLTTGGPDEQYF	TGTGCCAGCAGCTTAACCACAGGGGGCCCAGACGAGCAGTACTTC
TRBJ1-4	.	.	TRBV13	CASSLYQGGEKLFF	TGTGCCAGCAGCTTATACCAGGGTGGGGAAAAACTGTTTTTT
TRBJ2-1	.	.	TRBV19	CASSTRGAGRYNEQFF	TGTGCCAGTAGTACACGCGGGGCAGGGAGATACAATGAGCAGTTCTTC
TRBJ2-3	.	.	TRBV6-1	CASSEELLSTDTQYF	TGTGCCAGCAGTGAGGAACTACTGAGCACAGATACGCAGTATTTT
TRBJ2-7	.	.	TRBV28	CASTQLPYEQYF	TGTGCCAGCACGCAGTTACCCTACGAGCAGTACTTC
TRBJ2-5	.	.	TRBV12-5	CASGKGGARETQYF	TGTGCTAGTGGTAAAGGGGGTGCCCGGGAGACCCAGTACTTC
TRBJ1-2	few	.	TRBV10-2	CASSESAYGYTF	TGCGCCAGCAGTGAGTCGGCTTATGGCTACACCTTC
TRBJ2-1	.	.	TRBV7-3	CASSLTGGSGTYNEQFF	TGTGCCAGCAGCTTAACCGGCGGGTCGGGAACCTACAATGAGCAGTTCTTC
TRBJ2-2	.	.	TRBV28	CATTLGGELFF	TGTGCCACCACCCTCGGGGGGGAGCTGTTTTTT
TRBJ2-3	.	TRBD2	TRBV29-1	CSGGLAGGPSSTDTQYF	TGCAGCGGAGGATTAGCGGGCGGCCCGTCTAGCACAGATACGCAGTATTTT
TRBJ1-5	.	TRBD1	TRBV27	CASRKLRAGGDLYSNQPQHF	TGTGCCAGCAGAAAGTTAAGGGCAGGGGGCGATCTATATAGCAATCAGCCCCAGCATTTT
TRBJ1-6	.	TRBD1	TRBV7-2	CASSLDRGRNSPLHF	TGTGCCAGCAGCTTAGACAGGGGCCGGAATTCACCCCTCCACTTT
TRBJ1-1	.	.	TRBV5-4	CASTQRDMNTEAFF	TGTGCCAGCACCCAGAGGGACATGAACACTGAAGCTTTCTTT
TRBJ1-5	few	.	TRBV19	CASMGREGNQPQHF	TGTGCCAGTATGGGAAGGGAGGGCAATCAGCCCCAGCATTTT
TRBJ2-7	.	TRBD1	TRBV9	CASSPGQGVNEQYF	TGTGCCAGCAGCCCGGGACAGGGGGTCAACGAGCAGTACTTC
TRBJ2-1	.	.	TRBV2	CASSLREQYNEQFF	TGTGCCAGCAGTTTGCGGGAACAATACAATGAGCAGTTCTTC
TRBJ1-3	.	.	TRBV5-6	CASSLQPSGNTIYF	TGTGCCAGCAGCTTACAACCCTCTGGAAACACCATATATTTT
TRBJ1-1	.	.	TRBV7-9	CASRPFGQPNTEAFF	TGTGCCAGCAGGCCTTTTGGACAACCCAACACTGAAGCTTTCTTT
TRBJ2-5	.	.	TRBV25-1	CASSEFRWASGQETQYF	TGTGCCAGCAGTGAATTTCGGTGGGCAAGCGGGCAAGAGACCCAGTACTTC
TRBJ1-1	few	.	TRBV6-1	CASSEVPRGAFF	TGTGCCAGCAGTGAAGTACCGCGGGGGGCTTTCTTT
TRBJ2-7	few	.	TRBV5-6	CASSLFRAGGEQYF	TGTGCCAGCAGCTTGTTCAGGGCTGGGGGGGAGCAGTACTTC
TRBJ2-3	.	.	TRBV7-3	CASSLNPGDTQYF	TGTGCCAGCAGCTTAAATCCAGGGGATACGCAGTATTTT
TRBJ2-7	.	TRBD1	TRBV7-9	CASSFPSSAGQGRGNEQYF	TGTGCCAGCAGCTTCCCATCCTCGGCCGGACAGGGTCGAGGAAACGAGCAGTACTTC
TRBJ2-6	few	TRBD2	TRBV18	CASSPRSGGAGSGANVLTF	TGTGCCAGCTCACCACGGAGCGGGGGCGCGGGGTCTGGGGCCAACGTCCTGACTTTC
TRBJ1-1	.	.	TRBV14	CASSHLTTGEAFF	TGTGCCAGCAGCCATCTTACAACAGGTGAAGCTTTCTTT
TRBJ2-7	.	.	TRBV7-2	CASSPSAWSYEQYF	TGTGCCAGCAGCCCCTCAGCTTGGAGCTACGAGCAGTACTTC
TRBJ2-1	.	.	TRBV6-5	CASSPRVPIYNEQFF	TGTGCCAGCAGCCCCAGGGTACCCATATACAATGAGCAGTTCTTC
TRBJ2-1	.	.	TRBV6-6	CASRPGTVYNEQFF	TGTGCCAGCAGACCAGGGACTGTATACAATGAGCAGTTCTTC
TRBJ2-5	.	TRBD2	TRBV5-6	CASSSLVGGGAETQYF	TGTGCCAGCAGCTCACTAGTCGGCGGGGGGGCCGAGACCCAGTACTTC
TRBJ1-3	.	TRBD1	TRBV30	CAWSRDSGSGNTIYF	TGTGCCTGGAGCCGGGACAGCGGCTCTGGAAACACCATATATTTT
TRBJ2-1	.	TRBD2	TRBV9	CASSVGRTSGYNEQFF	TGTGCCAGCAGCGTAGGTAGGACTAGCGGCTACAATGAGCAGTTCTTC
TRBJ2-3	.	.	TRBV5-1	CASSLGADTSTDTQYF	TGCGCCAGCAGCTTGGGGGCAGATACTAGCACAGATACGCAGTATTTT
TRBJ1-5	.	TRBD1	TRBV9	CASSSGGGAQPQHF	TGTGCCAGCAGCTCAGGGGGAGGTGCTCAGCCCCAGCATTTT
TRBJ2-4	.	TRBD2	TRBV4-2	CASSQEGGYSSRETKNIQYF	TGTGCCAGCAGCCAAGAGGGGGGGTACTCCTCAAGGGAAACCAAAAACATTCAGTACTTC
TRBJ2-1	.	TRBD2	TRBV19	CASSRTGLAGEGEQFF	TGTGCCAGTAGTAGAACGGGACTAGCGGGAGAGGGGGAGCAGTTCTTC
TRBJ1-1	.	.	TRBV5-6	CASSPFGGHTEAFF	TGTGCCAGCAGCCCCTTCGGGGGGCACACTGAAGCTTTCTTT
TRBJ2-2	.	TRBD1	TRBV19	CASNPDRVPGELFF	TGTGCCAGTAACCCGGACAGGGTGCCCGGGGAGCTGTTTTTT
TRBJ2-1	.	.	TRBV2	CAGDTQHNEQFF	TGTGCCGGGGACACACAACACAATGAGCAGTTCTTC
TRBJ1-1	few	.	TRBV7-9	CASSLSRGYTEAFF	TGTGCCAGCAGCTTATCTAGGGGCTACACTGAAGCTTTCTTT
TRBJ2-1	.	TRBD2	TRBV28	CASSLLAGPNEQFF	TGTGCCAGCAGTTTATTAGCGGGTCCCAATGAGCAGTTCTTC